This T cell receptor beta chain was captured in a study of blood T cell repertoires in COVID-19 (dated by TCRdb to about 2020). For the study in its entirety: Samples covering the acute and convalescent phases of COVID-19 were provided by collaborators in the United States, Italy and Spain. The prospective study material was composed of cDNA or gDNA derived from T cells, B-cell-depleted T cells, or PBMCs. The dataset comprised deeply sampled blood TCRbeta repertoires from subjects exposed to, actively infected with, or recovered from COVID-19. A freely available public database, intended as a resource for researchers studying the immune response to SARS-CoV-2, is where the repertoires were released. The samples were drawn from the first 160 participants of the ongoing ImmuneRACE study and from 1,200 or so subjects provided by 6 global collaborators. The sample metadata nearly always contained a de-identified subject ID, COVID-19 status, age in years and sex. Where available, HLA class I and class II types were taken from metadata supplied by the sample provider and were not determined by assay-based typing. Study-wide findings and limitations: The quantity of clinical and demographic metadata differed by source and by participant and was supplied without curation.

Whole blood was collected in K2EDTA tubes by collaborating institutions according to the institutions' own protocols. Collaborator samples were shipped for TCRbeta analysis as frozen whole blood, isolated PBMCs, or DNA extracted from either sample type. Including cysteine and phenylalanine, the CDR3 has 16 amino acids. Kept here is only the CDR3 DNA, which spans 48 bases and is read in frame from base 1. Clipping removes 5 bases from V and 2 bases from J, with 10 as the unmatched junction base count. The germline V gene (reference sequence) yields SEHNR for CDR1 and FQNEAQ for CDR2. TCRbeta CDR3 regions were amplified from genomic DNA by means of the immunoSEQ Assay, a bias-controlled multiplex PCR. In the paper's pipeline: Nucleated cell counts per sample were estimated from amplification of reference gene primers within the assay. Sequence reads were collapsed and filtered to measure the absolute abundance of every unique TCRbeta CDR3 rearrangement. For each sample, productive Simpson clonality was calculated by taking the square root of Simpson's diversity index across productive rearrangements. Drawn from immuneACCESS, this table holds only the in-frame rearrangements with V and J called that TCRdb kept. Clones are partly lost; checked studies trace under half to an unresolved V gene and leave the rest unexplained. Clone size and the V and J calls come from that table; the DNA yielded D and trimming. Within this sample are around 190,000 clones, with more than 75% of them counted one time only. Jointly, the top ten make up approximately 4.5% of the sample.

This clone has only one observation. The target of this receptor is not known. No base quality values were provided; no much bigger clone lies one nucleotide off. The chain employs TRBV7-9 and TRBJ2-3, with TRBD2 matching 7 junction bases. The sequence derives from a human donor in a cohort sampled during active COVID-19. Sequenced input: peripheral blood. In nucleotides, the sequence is TGTGCCAGCAGCGGTGCTAGCGGCCAATACACAGATACGCAGTATTTT. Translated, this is CASSGASGQYTDTQYF.